The 17 T cell receptor beta chains given below trace back to one sample, sequenced in a study of long-term antiretroviral therapy in people with HIV (dated by TCRdb to between 2020 and 2023). The immunoSEQ hsTCRB v3.0 assay was used at survey level resolution to sequence the TRB variable region. In its TCRdb copy, this immuneACCESS table keeps in-frame sequences only and misses some clones. Where compared with another copy, unresolved V genes explain less than half of these, and the others have no known cause. This sample gives around 23,000 clones in total; about four fifths of them show up just once. Of the sample, around 5% falls within the top ten clones. Sequenced material: unsorted PBMCs, taken 0.3 years after starting antiretroviral therapy. Every receptor here comes from a man aged 45-60 years with HIV.

The V and J genes are TRBV10-3 and TRBJ2-1, with 14 bases lining up with TRBD2. J gave up 2 bases and V 2 bases, and 11 bases lay outside the gene matches. The CDR3 totals 20 residues. From germline, CDR1 is ENHRY and CDR2 SYGVKD. The CDR3 sequence is CAISEEWGTSGRRTYNEQFF. The DNA for the CDR3 is TGTGCCATCAGTGAGGAATGGGGGACTAGCGGGAGAAGAACCTACAATGAGCAGTTCTTC.

The J gene is TRBJ1-1, the V gene TRBV5-1; no definite D call. The germline CDR1 and CDR2 sequences are SGHRS and YFSETQ. The CDR3 runs 16 residues. Trimming left V 4 bases short and J 12 bases short, with 28 bases between. The CDR3 protein is CASSPAIFVGQAVTFF. The CDR3 DNA sequence: TGCGCCAGCAGCCCGGCCATATTCGTGGGTCAGGCTGTGACTTTCTTT.

Points on this clone: One end of the junction does not line up with germline, which may come from a read error. Different DNA sequences within this sample yield the same CDR3. The rearrangement uses TRBV7-9 and TRBJ2-7; the D call may be TRBD1 or TRBD2 (5 bases each). The CDR3 length is 17 residues. Per germline, CDR1 SEHNR and CDR2 FQNEAQ (reference sequence). The CDR3 loop reads CASSSSPGASSSYEQYF. The CDR3 DNA follows: TGTGCCAGCAGCTCGTCCCCCGGGGCGTCGAGCTCCTACGAGCAGTATTTC.

The chain has TRBV18 and TRBJ1-1; D is unresolved. The germline gives CDR1 KGHSH, CDR2 LQKENI. The CDR3 is 14 amino acids. V dropped 2 bases and J dropped 7 bases, with 14 bases sitting between them. The CDR3 is CASSPERGRGEAFF. The CDR3 nucleotides are TGTGCCAGCTCACCAGAGAGAGGTCGGGGTGAAGCTTTCTTT.

This chain joins TRBV30 and TRBJ1-1; TRBD1 matches at 9 bases. The trim removed 7 bases at V and 3 bases at J, leaving 12 bases unmatched. From germline, CDR1 is GTSNPN and CDR2 SVGIG (reference sequence). The CDR3 extends over 15 amino acids. The DNA of the CDR3 is TGTGCCTTTAAACTAGGGGACAGGGACCACACTGAAGCTTTCTTT. Protein: CAFKLGDRDHTEAFF.

This chain links TRBV6-5 with TRBJ2-7; tentatively, D is TRBD1 (6 bases). The CDR3 runs to 13 residues. V lost 0 bases, J lost 6 bases, and 9 bases lay in between. The germline V gene has CDR1 MNHEY and CDR2 SVGAGI. The CDR3 bases are TGTGCCAGCAGTTACTCTCAGGGGAGCGAGCAGTACTTC. Translated: CASSYSQGSEQYF.

V and J are TRBV10-1 and TRBJ2-7; D remains ambiguous. V lost 3 bases and J lost 6, with 9 bases in between. The CDR3 is 12 amino acids. Looked up from germline, CDR1 is WNHNN and CDR2 is SYGVQD (reference sequence). CDR3 sequence (DNA): TGCGCCAGCAGTGATTCAGGTCGCGAGCAGTACTTC. Translated: CASSDSGREQYF.

The chain couples TRBV6-5 to TRBJ1-2; the D gene is possibly TRBD1 (6 bases). The CDR3 is 14 amino acids. V lost 5 bases and J 6 bases, leaving 16 bases between the germline ends. Germline V gene data show CDR1 as MNHEY and CDR2 as SVGAGI. CDR3 residues: CASSRGGGGDGYTF. The CDR3 DNA reads TGTGCCAGCAGTAGGGGTGGGGGGGGCGATGGCTACACCTTC.

The chain joins TRBV5-1 to TRBJ2-5; 10 bases align to TRBD2. This CDR3 has 14 residues. The germline V gene encodes CDR1 SGHRS and CDR2 YFSETQ. V lost 7 bases and J lost 5; bases outside the gene matches: 8. CDR3: CASSLAGVGETQYF. The CDR3 DNA follows: TGCGCCAGCTCTCTAGCGGGGGTTGGTGAGACCCAGTACTTC. Filled out from reference TRBV5-1 and TRBJ2-5, the complete variable domain reads KAGVTQTPRYLIKTRGQQVTLSCSPISGHRSVSWYQQTPGQGLQFLFEYFSETQRNKGNFPGRFSGRQFSNSRSEMNVSTLELGDSALYLCASSLAGVGETQYFGPGTRLLVL.

This clone has only one observation. The chain carries TRBV30 and TRBJ2-1; D gene unclear. The CDR3 extends over 14 amino acids. Trimming took off 2 bases at V and 0 bases at J, with 8 bases between the two ends. Looked up from germline, CDR1 is GTSNPN and CDR2 is SVGIG (reference sequence). CDR3 DNA: TGTGCCTGGAGTTGGCGAAGCTCCTACAATGAGCAGTTCTTC. Amino acids: CAWSWRSSYNEQFF.

The chain's CDR3 is CASSESPVVNTEAFF. CDR3 nucleotides: TGTGCCAGCAGTGAAAGCCCCGTGGTGAACACTGAAGCTTTCTTT. The genes are TRBV6-1 and TRBJ1-1; D unresolved. The CDR3 is 15 residues long. Trimming shortened V by 2 bases and J by 0 bases, and 10 bases separated the two germline ends. Germline V gives CDR1 MNHNS, CDR2 SASEGT.

This chain links TRBV6-6 with TRBJ2-4; the match to TRBD1 covers 7 bases. Trimming at V came to 2 bases and at J to 9 bases, leaving 7 bases not matched to a gene. Germline V gene data show CDR1 as MNHNY and CDR2 as SVGAGI (reference sequence). This CDR3 contains 14 residues. In DNA, the CDR3 is TGTGCCAGCAGTTACAAGGGGGCTGCGGGCATTCAGTACTTC. This sequence encodes CASSYKGAAGIQYF.

The chain uses TRBV4-1 and TRBJ1-5; 7 nucleotides line up with TRBD1. Germline lookup yields CDR1 MGHRA and CDR2 YSYEKL. V trimming: 2 bases; J trimming: 0 bases; junction bases outside the gene matches: 16. CDR3 length equals 20 residues. CDR3 bases: TGCGCCAGCAGCCAAAACCCGCCTCGGCAGGGGGGATATAGCAATCAGCCCCAGCATTTT. It translates to CASSQNPPRQGGYSNQPQHF.

The chain employs TRBV11-2 and TRBJ2-2; D tentatively reads TRBD1 or TRBD2 (5 bases each). This CDR3 comprises 13 residues. Germline values: CDR1 SGHAT, CDR2 FQNNGV. V was trimmed by 5 bases and J by 12 bases, leaving 16 bases between them. CDR3 sequence: CASSLEGRGKLFF. The CDR3, as DNA: TGTGCCAGCAGCCTTGAGGGGCGTGGAAAGCTGTTTTTT.

The chain is built from TRBV9 and TRBJ2-1, with D tentatively TRBD1 or TRBD2 (5 bases each). The germline V gene has CDR1 SGDLS and CDR2 YYNGEE. V lost 1 base and J 5 bases, leaving 7 bases between the germline ends. CDR3 length: 13 amino acids. CDR3 residues: CASSVPGHNEQFF. DNA of the CDR3: TGTGCCAGCAGCGTACCGGGACACAATGAGCAGTTCTTC. Together with reference TRBV9 and TRBJ2-1, the CDR3 gives the full variable domain: DSGVTQTPKHLITATGQRVTLRCSPRSGDLSVYWYQQSLDQGLQFLIQYYNGEERAKGNILERFSAQQFPDLHSELNLSSLELGDSALYFCASSVPGHNEQFFGPGTRLTVL.

On this clone itself: Mismatch with germline at one junction end may stem from a read error. The V gene is TRBV11-2, the J gene TRBJ2-1; TRBD1 matches at 9 bases. The CDR3 is 15 residues long. Per germline, CDR1 SGHAT and CDR2 FQNNGV. The CDR3 reads CASSYGTGSFNEQFF. In DNA, the CDR3 is TGTGCCAGCAGCTACGGGACAGGGTCCTTCAATGAGCAGTTCTTC.

CDR3 loop: CASLWGSGTEAFF. In DNA, the CDR3 is TGTGCCAGCCTCTGGGGGAGCGGCACTGAAGCTTTCTTT. The chain is built from TRBV19 and TRBJ1-1, with D perhaps TRBD1 (5 bases). The V end was cut by 9 bases, the J end by 4 bases, with 15 bases between. This CDR3 comprises 13 residues. Germline assignment: CDR1 LNHDA and CDR2 SQIVND (reference sequence).